One sample yielded the 14 T cell receptor beta chains listed below, sequenced in a study of cytomegalovirus exposure and HLA in healthy donors. Primers: 60 Vbeta forward and 13 Jbeta reverse. TCRdb's table, derived via immunoSEQ multiplex PCR, lists solely in-frame clones and lacks some. The sample contains more than 55,000 clones, roughly 80% of which appear only once. The specimen sequenced was PBMCs. These receptors came from a woman aged 40 to 49 in good health and CMV-seronegative.

Only one count was recorded for this clone. This chain links TRBV19 with TRBJ1-1; D is possibly TRBD1 (6 bases). V lost 5 bases to trimming and J lost 1 base, with 8 bases between them. Germline V gene lookup returns CDR1 LNHDA and CDR2 SQIVND (reference sequence). This CDR3 region has 13 residues. For the CDR3, the DNA is TGTGCCAGTAGTGCACAGGGGAACACTGAAGCTTTCTTT. It is translated as CASSAQGNTEAFF.

This chain uses TRBV2 with TRBJ2-3; 7 bases line up with TRBD2. There are 17 residues in the CDR3. The germline CDR1 and CDR2 sequences are SNHLY and FYNNEI. Unmatched junction bases numbered 13, after V lost 5 bases and J lost 2 bases. CDR3 sequence (DNA): TGTGCCAGCAGTACCAACCGGGCGGGAGAGGACACAGATACGCAGTATTTT. This codes for CASSTNRAGEDTDTQYF. Together with reference TRBV2 and TRBJ2-3, the CDR3 gives the full variable domain: EPEVTQTPSHQVTQMGQEVILRCVPISNHLYFYWYRQILGQKVEFLVSFYNNEISEKSEIFDDQFSVERPDGSNFTLKIRSTKLEDSAMYFCASSTNRAGEDTDTQYFGPGTRLTVL.

This chain links TRBV30 with TRBJ2-2; D might be TRBD2 (5 bases). Per germline, CDR1 GTSNPN and CDR2 SVGIG (reference sequence). Trimming left V 1 base short and J 8 bases short, with 11 bases between. The CDR3 spans 13 residues. CDR3 coding DNA: TGTGCCTGGAGTGGCGGGTTGCGGGGGGAGCTGTTTTTT. Translated: CAWSGGLRGELFF.

The chain employs TRBV19 and TRBJ2-7, with 7 nucleotides matching TRBD2. The CDR3 has 15 residues. The trim removed 1 base at V and 1 base at J, leaving 4 bases unmatched. The V gene's germline CDR1 is LNHDA and CDR2 SQIVND (reference sequence). The CDR3 is CASSIAWRESYEQYF. CDR3 nucleotide sequence: TGTGCCAGTAGTATAGCATGGCGGGAGTCCTACGAGCAGTACTTC.

The rearrangement joins TRBV10-3 to TRBJ2-2; 10 nucleotides match TRBD2. Germline CDR1 and CDR2: ENHRY and SYGVKD. This CDR3 is 16 amino acids long. The junction had 10 bases not matched to a gene; V was cut back by 7 bases and J by 5 bases. The CDR3 reads CAINSLAGGLTGELFF. As DNA, the CDR3 is TGTGCCATCAACTCTTTAGCGGGAGGTCTAACCGGGGAGCTGTTTTTT.

The genes are TRBV28 and TRBJ1-1; unclear D gene. V was trimmed by 4 bases and J by 4 bases, leaving 7 bases between them. CDR1 is MDHEN, CDR2 SYDVKM, per germline. The CDR3 totals 12 residues. The CDR3, as DNA: TGTGCCAGCAGTTATTACAGCACTGAAGCTTTCTTT. Amino acids: CASSYYSTEAFF.

CDR3 residues: CASSVNGIEQETQYF. DNA for the CDR3: TGTGCCAGCAGCGTAAACGGGATTGAACAAGAGACCCAGTACTTC. The chain recombines TRBV9 with TRBJ2-5; possible D gene TRBD2, 5 bases. This CDR3 contains 15 residues. The germline CDR1 and CDR2 sequences are SGDLS and YYNGEE. Trimming stripped 1 base from V and 2 bases from J, with 12 bases between.

The V and J genes are TRBV29-1 and TRBJ2-3; the D gene is possibly TRBD2 (6 bases). With 0 bases removed from V and 6 bases from J, the gap between germline ends came to 16 bases. CDR3 length equals 15 residues. The germline gives CDR1 SQVTM, CDR2 ANQGSEA. The CDR3 DNA reads TGCAGCGTTGAAGATCCGGGGGAACAGGTGGATACGCAGTATTTT. This codes for CSVEDPGEQVDTQYF.

This chain uses TRBV4-2 with TRBJ2-7, with 10 nucleotides matching TRBD2. Germline loops: CDR1 LGHNA, CDR2 YNFKEQ. This CDR3 comprises 17 residues. The V segment lost 0 bases and the J segment 4 bases; nucleotides outside the gene matches: 9. CDR3 sequence (DNA): TGTGCCAGCAGCCAAGATCTTTGGACTAGCGGACAATACGAGCAGTACTTC. This gives the protein CASSQDLWTSGQYEQYF.

This clone was found once. This rearrangement joins TRBV4-1 to TRBJ1-3; no clear D gene. The germline CDR1 and CDR2 sequences are MGHRA and YSYEKL. The CDR3 length is 14 residues. V was shortened by 4 bases and J by 0 bases, with 7 bases between the two germline ends. The CDR3 DNA reads as TGCGCCAGCAGCCCTCCGTCCTCTGGAAACACCATATATTTT. Translating gives CASSPPSSGNTIYF.

The V gene is TRBV11-2, the J gene TRBJ2-5; 14 bases are shared with TRBD2. Germline loops: CDR1 SGHAT, CDR2 FQNNGV. This CDR3 comprises 15 residues. V trimming: 5 bases; J trimming: 4 bases; junction bases outside the gene matches: 3. The CDR3 reads CASSQGLAGVETQYF. The CDR3 nucleotides read TGTGCCAGCAGCCAGGGACTAGCGGGAGTAGAGACCCAGTACTTC.

The chain couples TRBV7-9 to TRBJ2-7; tentatively, D is TRBD1 (5 bases). This CDR3 comprises 16 residues. V lost 2 bases to trimming and J lost 5 bases, with 19 bases between them. CDR1 and CDR2 from the germline V gene are SEHNR and FQNEAQ (reference sequence). The DNA of the CDR3 is TGTGCCAGCAGCTTATCCGGTGTGGCAGGGATCCACGAGCAGTACTTC. This codes for CASSLSGVAGIHEQYF.

The DNA for the CDR3 is TGTGCCTGGAGTGAAGGGGGCTCTTCAGATACGCAGTATTTT. The encoded protein is CAWSEGGSSDTQYF. The genes are TRBV30 and TRBJ2-3; 7 bases fit TRBD1. The CDR3 is 14 residues long. The V and J ends lost 1 base and 4 bases, in that order; junction bases with no gene match: 5. Looked up from germline, CDR1 is GTSNPN and CDR2 is SVGIG (reference sequence).

This clone was detected a few times. This rearrangement joins TRBV7-9 to TRBJ2-7, with D possibly matching TRBD2 (5 bases). Germline CDR1 SEHNR, CDR2 FQNEAQ (reference sequence). V lost 5 bases and J 0 bases, leaving 14 bases between the germline ends. This CDR3 has 15 amino acids. The CDR3 loop reads CASSRGAASSYEQYF. The CDR3 DNA is TGTGCCAGCAGCCGTGGAGCGGCGAGCTCCTACGAGCAGTACTTC.